The 27 T cell receptor beta chains in this list originate from one sample, sequenced in a study of human T cells and chemical hapten exposure (dated by TCRdb to the early 2020s). In the paper's terms, the time point label means: patch test 1, 2 weeks after DPC sensitization. This sample's treatment or condition label indicates: therapeutic diphenylcyclopropenone sensitization with weekly scalp DPC. Libraries were made using RACE. The sequencer listed for this sample is NextSeq 500. TCRdb trimmed the raw reads at Q25, called clones with MiXCR and kept productive beta chains. Rows matching on CDR3 protein sequence are summarized as one entry with the most common DNA and genes. This sample holds about 340,000 distinct CDR3 sequences; roughly 6.9% were observed only once. The ten largest make up 7.5% to 9% of the sample. Source: whole blood, taken in connection with sensitization to the hapten diphenylcyclopropenone (DPC). Receptors were obtained from a young woman with alopecia areata. Some clones in this sample may be carry-over from other donors' samples.

This clonotype was seen at least ten times. The chain carries TRBV28 and TRBJ2-6; 8 bases line up with TRBD1. The CDR3 is made up of 16 amino acids. Germline CDR1 and CDR2: MDHEN and SYDVKM. V was clipped by 6 bases and J by 1 base; unmatched bases: 5. The CDR3 here is CASRYRGESGANVLTF. CDR3 nucleotide sequence: TGTGCCAGCAGATACAGGGGGGAGTCTGGGGCCAACGTCCTGACTTTC.

This clonotype was seen many times. This rearrangement joins TRBV6-2 or TRBV6-3 to TRBJ2-1, with D unclear. The CDR3 is made up of 15 amino acids. The V end lost 2 bases, the J end lost 10 bases, and 18 bases lay between the germline ends. Germline V gene lookup returns CDR1 MNHEY and CDR2 SVGEGT. As DNA, the CDR3 is TGTGCCAGCAGTTACCTAGGATCCTCTCTGGGGGAGCAGTTCTTC. This translates into CASSYLGSSLGEQFF.

The rearrangement links TRBV6-5 to TRBJ2-7; the match to TRBD1 covers 8 bases. Germline V gene sequence: CDR1 MNHEY, CDR2 SVGAGI. The CDR3 is 15 residues long. Trimming took 5 bases from V and 2 from J; bases not matched to a gene: 8. CDR3 nucleotide sequence: TGTGCCAGCAGTGCAGGGGGCGGGCCCGCCTACGAGCAGTACTTC. This sequence encodes CASSAGGGPAYEQYF.

This clonotype was found many times. The chain carries TRBV7-8 and TRBJ2-5; tentatively, D is TRBD2 (6 bases). Per the germline V gene, CDR1 is SGHVS and CDR2 is FQNEAQ. The V end lost 4 bases, the J end lost 3 bases, and 9 bases lay between the germline ends. This CDR3 has 13 amino acids. As DNA, the CDR3 is TGTGCCAGCAGCTCATGGGGGGAAGAGACCCAGTACTTC. As protein: CASSSWGEETQYF. Combining the CDR3 with reference TRBV7-8 and TRBJ2-5 gives the whole variable domain GAGVSQSPRYKVAKRGQDVALRCDPISGHVSLFWYQQALGQGPEFLTYFQNEAQLDKSGLPSDRFFAERPEGSVSTLKIQRTQQEDSAVYLCASSSWGEETQYFGPGTRLLVL.

The rearrangement links TRBV6-4 to TRBJ2-3, with D tentatively TRBD2 (7 bases). The CDR3 runs to 15 residues. The germline V and J ends were trimmed by 4 bases and 2 bases, with 13 bases remaining between them. CDR1 MRHNA and CDR2 SNTAGT come from the germline V gene. In DNA form, the CDR3 reads TGTGCCAGCAGTGGAGAGGGGGGGACCACAGATACGCAGTATTTT. Translation: CASSGEGGTTDTQYF.

The chain carries TRBV6-5 and TRBJ1-2; D possibly corresponds to TRBD1 (5 bases). Germline assignment: CDR1 MNHEY and CDR2 SVGAGI. This CDR3 contains 14 residues. Trimming took 5 bases from V and 2 from J, leaving 12 bases between them. CDR3 DNA sequence: TGTGCCAGCAGTCCCCGGGGCAGAAACTATGGCTACACCTTC. Translation: CASSPRGRNYGYTF.

This clonotype occurred many times. The chain is built from TRBV6-2 or TRBV6-3 and TRBJ1-1; 7 bases are shared with TRBD1. Germline trimming cut 1 base from V and 5 bases from J; bases unmatched to any gene: 7. The CDR3 contains 15 residues. Germline V lookup: CDR1 MNHEY, CDR2 SVGEGT. The CDR3 DNA follows: TGTGCCAGCAGTTACTTCAACAGGGGAGGAACTGAAGCTTTCTTT. Protein sequence: CASSYFNRGGTEAFF.

In its sample, this clonotype was seen many times. The V call is TRBV6-2 or TRBV6-3, the J call TRBJ2-1; 13 bases line up with TRBD2. Germline V gene lookup returns CDR1 MNHEY and CDR2 SVGEGT. With 5 bases clipped from V and 8 bases from J, the junction kept 9 bases outside the gene matches. This CDR3 is 16 amino acids long. The CDR3 DNA sequence: TGTGCCAGCAGTCTAAAGGGACTAGCGGGGATGGATGAGCAGTTCTTC. Translated, it gives CASSLKGLAGMDEQFF.

The chain combines TRBV6-5 with TRBJ1-2; TRBD1 matches 9 bases. Germline V lookup: CDR1 MNHEY, CDR2 SVGAGI. The CDR3 has 16 amino acids. J was trimmed by 4 bases and V by 6 bases; bases with no gene match: 12. In DNA form, the CDR3 reads TGTGCCAGCAGGGCTAAAACCGGGACAGGGAGCTATGGCTACACCTTC. Amino acids: CASRAKTGTGSYGYTF.

V and J are TRBV6-5 and TRBJ2-3; D is possibly TRBD2 (6 bases). CDR3 length: 13 amino acids. Germline loops: CDR1 MNHEY, CDR2 SVGAGI. Trimming cost V 10 bases and J 2 bases, with 13 bases left between them. Here the CDR3 reads CATHGGFTDTQYF. CDR3 sequence (DNA): TGTGCCACCCACGGGGGATTCACAGATACGCAGTATTTT.

This clonotype was detected ten times or more. The chain combines TRBV28 with TRBJ2-5; D possibly corresponds to TRBD2 (6 bases). Trimming pared 2 bases from V and 2 bases from J, leaving 12 bases between. CDR1 and CDR2 (germline): MDHEN, SYDVKM. The CDR3 is 15 amino acids. This chain's CDR3 is CASSLASAAQETQYF. Written as DNA, the CDR3 is TGTGCCAGCAGTTTAGCTAGCGCCGCTCAAGAGACCCAGTACTTC. The entire variable domain, with the rest obtained from reference TRBV28 and TRBJ2-5, is as follows: DVKVTQSSRYLVKRTGEKVFLECVQDMDHENMFWYRQDPGLGLRLIYFSYDVKMKEKGDIPEGYSVSREKKERFSLILESASTNQTSMYLCASSLASAAQETQYFGPGTRLLVL.

The genes are TRBV5-4 and TRBJ1-1; D is perhaps TRBD1 (5 bases). Germline-derived CDR1 and CDR2 are SGHNT and YYREEE (reference sequence). This CDR3 has 15 residues. V dropped 6 bases and J dropped 1 base, with 16 bases sitting between them. As DNA, the CDR3 is TGTGCCAGCAACCCGGGGGGTCAGTCGAACACTGAAGCTTTCTTT. It encodes CASNPGGQSNTEAFF.

This clonotype has just a few counts. The chain couples TRBV7-9 to TRBJ1-3; the D is unclear. The CDR3 spans 13 residues. V lost 5 bases and J lost 0, with 5 bases in between. Germline CDR1 is SEHNR and CDR2 is FQNEAQ (reference sequence). The CDR3 DNA sequence: TGTGCCAGCAGCCCCTCCTCTGGAAACACCATATATTTT. Protein: CASSPSSGNTIYF.

The chain carries TRBV6-6 and TRBJ1-4, with D perhaps TRBD1 (6 bases). Trimming took 8 bases from V and 0 from J, leaving 10 bases between them. This CDR3 spans 14 amino acids. Per germline, CDR1 MNHNY and CDR2 SVGAGI (reference sequence). This chain's CDR3 is CASLDRPTNEKLFF. CDR3 DNA: TGTGCCAGCTTGGACAGACCAACTAATGAAAAACTGTTTTTT.

For this clonotype: This may be a read error: a much more frequent sequence differs by one nucleotide. The rearrangement uses TRBV6-5 and TRBJ1-1; 7 bases agree with TRBD1. Per germline, CDR1 MNHEY and CDR2 SVGAGI. J lost 6 bases, V lost 6 bases, and 10 bases had no gene match. The CDR3 runs to 14 residues. This CDR3 reads CASRRKGAPAEAFF. CDR3 nucleotides: TGTGCCAGCAGACGAAAGGGGGCACCGGCTGAAGCTTTCTTT.

This clonotype was detected only once. The chain combines TRBV5-8 with TRBJ2-1, with D maybe TRBD2 (5 bases). The germline CDR1 and CDR2 sequences are SGHTS and YDEGEE. The CDR3 spans 15 residues. The V gene lost 1 base and the J gene lost 4 bases, with 12 bases spanning the gap. The CDR3 is CASSLYPRGYNEQFF. The DNA for the CDR3 is TGTGCCAGCAGCTTGTACCCTCGGGGTTACAATGAGCAGTTCTTC. The variable domain in full, with the rest retrieved from reference TRBV5-8 and TRBJ2-1, is EAGVTQSPTHLIKTRGQQATLRCSPISGHTSVYWYQQALGLGLQFLLWYDEGEERNRGNFPPRFSGRQFPNYSSELNVNALELEDSALYLCASSLYPRGYNEQFFGPGTRLTVL.

This clonotype was observed a handful of times. The chain links TRBV20-1 to TRBJ2-7; TRBD2 is a possible D gene (5 bases). This CDR3 is 13 amino acids long. Germline V gives CDR1 DFQATT, CDR2 SNEGSKA (reference sequence). Trimming removed 6 bases at V and 3 bases at J, with 15 bases between. The chain's CDR3 is CSARKLDNYEQYF. DNA for the CDR3: TGCAGTGCAAGAAAACTAGACAACTACGAGCAGTACTTC.

This chain links TRBV7-2 with TRBJ2-7, with 9 bases that match TRBD1. Germline lookup yields CDR1 SGHTA and CDR2 FQGNSA. V shed 5 bases and J 0 bases; nucleotides not matched to a gene: 8. The CDR3 consists of 16 residues. CDR3 region: CASSPQGARSSYEQYF. The CDR3 region has the DNA TGTGCCAGCAGCCCACAGGGGGCCCGCAGCTCCTACGAGCAGTACTTC.

The rearrangement links TRBV12-3 or TRBV12-4 to TRBJ2-3; no clear D. The CDR3 is made up of 17 amino acids. V was cut by 3 bases and J by 0 bases, with 16 bases left in between. CDR3: CASSLRSGAFSTDTQYF. The CDR3 nucleotides are TGTGCCAGCAGTTTGAGATCCGGAGCCTTTAGCACAGATACGCAGTATTTT.

This clonotype turned up a few times. The chain uses TRBV2 and TRBJ2-7; 9 bases match TRBD2. This CDR3 is 15 amino acids long. Germline lookup yields CDR1 SNHLY and CDR2 FYNNEI. After removal of 6 bases from V and 3 bases from J, the junction contained 9 bases not matched to a gene. The CDR3 sequence is CASSPRSGGYYEQYF. The CDR3 DNA reads TGTGCCAGCAGCCCAAGAAGCGGGGGGTACTACGAGCAGTACTTC.

This chain joins TRBV5-4 and TRBJ2-7; D call uncertain. V was pared by 0 bases and J by 4 bases, with 8 bases between. The CDR3 is 13 residues long. The germline CDR1 and CDR2 sequences are SGHNT and YYREEE (reference sequence). CDR3 bases: TGTGCCAGCAGCTTGGATCAGGTTTACGAGCAGTACTTC. This gives the protein CASSLDQVYEQYF.

The CDR3 DNA follows: TGTGCCAGCAGGGGGGGGCTGAACACTGAAGCTTTCTTT. It yields the protein CASRGGLNTEAFF. The V and J genes are TRBV12-3 or TRBV12-4 and TRBJ1-1; tentatively, D is TRBD1 (6 bases). The CDR3 runs 13 residues. Trimming removed 6 bases from V and 0 bases from J, with 8 bases in between.

This clonotype came up a few times. The chain combines TRBV3-1 with TRBJ2-3; D unresolved. Looked up from germline, CDR1 is LGHDT and CDR2 is YNNKEL (reference sequence). The CDR3 covers 13 residues. Trimming took off 6 bases at V and 2 bases at J, with 9 bases between the two ends. The CDR3 loop is CASRRRSTDTQYF. DNA for the CDR3: TGTGCCAGCAGACGAAGATCCACAGATACGCAGTATTTT.

This clonotype came up a few times. V and J are TRBV7-8 and TRBJ2-3; 9 positions match TRBD2. Germline V gene sequence: CDR1 SGHVS, CDR2 FQNEAQ. CDR3 length equals 17 residues. The V and J ends lost 0 bases and 2 bases, in that order; junction bases with no gene match: 6. This chain's CDR3 is CASSLAQAGGLTDTQYF. Written as DNA, the CDR3 is TGTGCCAGCAGCTTAGCTCAAGCGGGGGGCCTCACAGATACGCAGTATTTT.

The chain recombines TRBV6-1 with TRBJ2-7; possible D gene TRBD2, 5 bases. V lost 3 bases, J lost 3 bases, and 12 bases lay in between. This CDR3 region has 14 residues. Germline V gene sequence: CDR1 MNHNS, CDR2 SASEGT. For the CDR3, the DNA is TGTGCCAGCAGTGACTATAGACGGGGCTACGAGCAGTACTTC. Translation: CASSDYRRGYEQYF.

This clonotype was picked up many times. The rearrangement links TRBV29-1 to TRBJ2-6; D is perhaps TRBD2 (6 bases). Germline V gene lookup returns CDR1 SQVTM and CDR2 ANQGSEA. V was cut by 6 bases and J by 0 bases, with 9 bases left in between. The CDR3 length is 14 residues. The CDR3 bases are TGCAGCGTGGACGGGAGCTCTGGGGCCAACGTCCTGACTTTC. Translating it yields CSVDGSSGANVLTF.

In this sample, this clonotype turned up many times. The CDR3 protein is CASRKASGGDNEQFF. CDR3 in DNA: TGTGCCAGCAGAAAAGCTAGCGGGGGGGACAATGAGCAGTTCTTC. The chain couples TRBV2 to TRBJ2-1, with TRBD2 identical over 12 bases. CDR3 length: 15 residues. Trimming at V came to 6 bases and at J to 5 bases, leaving 5 bases not matched to a gene. From germline, CDR1 is SNHLY and CDR2 FYNNEI.